The 2 T cell receptor beta chains in this list originate from one sample, sequenced in a study of response to subunit inactivated influenza vaccine. TCRdb called the RT-PCR reads again in MiXCR, with one record for every CDR3 protein. The table has about 500,000 distinct CDR3 sequences, under 15% seen once. Specimen: PBMCs from blood, collected 45 days after vaccination. The receptors stem from a man aged 45 to 65 who received an inactivated influenza vaccine.

This clonotype has only a few counts. CDR3 sequence reads: CATGRDFTDTQYF. The DNA of the CDR3 is TGTGCCACTGGAAGGGACTTCACAGATACGCAGTATTTT. This chain joins TRBV6-2 or TRBV6-3 and TRBJ2-3, with a tentative D call TRBD2 (6 bases). CDR3 size: 13 residues. The V end lost 10 bases, the J end lost 2 bases, and 13 bases lay between the germline ends. The germline gives CDR1 MNHEY, CDR2 SVGEGT.

The V call is TRBV6-1, the J call TRBJ1-4; D is unclear. Trimming cost V 6 bases and J 3 bases, with 8 bases left between them. Germline CDR1 reads MNHNS; CDR2 reads SASEGT. The CDR3 length is 13 residues. DNA of the CDR3: TGTGCCAGCAGACTAGTAGCTAATGAAAAACTGTTTTTT. Its translation: CASRLVANEKLFF.